A selection of T cell receptor beta chains follows, all from one sample in a study of shared clonotypes between healthy human individuals. Repertoires were generated with immunoSEQ multiplex PCR, while TCRdb's copy carries only in-frame clones and drops some. The table lists approximately 2,000,000 clones, just over 90% of them singletons. Sequencing was carried out using naive CD8+ T cells from PBMCs. Every receptor here comes from a man aged 18 to 35 in good health. Some clones in this sample may be carry-over from other donors' samples. Both conserved end residues are part of each CDR3. D genes are given only for firm matches. Rows give clone size only sometimes, using once, few, many, or a class for an expanded clone.

CDR3 protein: CATDSSNEQFF
CDR3 DNA: TGTGCCACCGACAGTTCCAATGAGCAGTTCTTC
D gene: -
clone size: -
V gene: TRBV19
J gene: TRBJ2-1

CDR3 protein: CASRGQLNTEAFF
CDR3 DNA: TGTGCCAGCAGAGGCCAGTTGAACACTGAAGCTTTCTTT
D gene: -
clone size: once
V gene: TRBV2
J gene: TRBJ1-1

CDR3 protein: CASSLVLAGDTDTQYF
CDR3 DNA: TGTGCCAGCAGTTTAGTACTAGCGGGTGACACAGATACGCAGTATTTT
D gene: TRBD2
clone size: -
V gene: TRBV28
J gene: TRBJ2-3

CDR3 protein: CASSVTSGSYEQYF
CDR3 DNA: TGTGCCAGCAGCGTTACTAGCGGGAGTTACGAGCAGTACTTC
D gene: TRBD2
clone size: -
V gene: TRBV9
J gene: TRBJ2-7

CDR3 protein: CASSFPGSGGAETQYF
CDR3 DNA: TGTGCCAGCAGCTTTCCCGGTTCAGGGGGCGCGGAGACCCAGTACTTC
D gene: TRBD1
clone size: -
V gene: TRBV11-1
J gene: TRBJ2-5

CDR3 protein: CASSLTQNTGELFF
CDR3 DNA: TGCGCCAGCAGCTTGACTCAGAACACCGGGGAGCTGTTTTTT
D gene: -
clone size: -
V gene: TRBV5-1
J gene: TRBJ2-2

CDR3 protein: CASSLGGSSTDTQYF
CDR3 DNA: TGTGCCAGCAGTTTAGGCGGGAGCAGCACAGATACGCAGTATTTT
D gene: TRBD2
clone size: -
V gene: TRBV28
J gene: TRBJ2-3

CDR3 protein: CATSGLGPNAYEQFF
CDR3 DNA: TGTGCCACGAGCGGGTTGGGCCCAAACGCCTATGAGCAGTTCTTC
D gene: -
clone size: once
V gene: TRBV28
J gene: TRBJ2-1

CDR3 protein: CSAREGNEQFF
CDR3 DNA: TGCAGCGCCCGGGAGGGGAATGAGCAGTTCTTC
D gene: TRBD2
clone size: -
V gene: TRBV29-1
J gene: TRBJ2-1

CDR3 protein: CASSLRLRGPLGYTF
CDR3 DNA: TGTGCCAGCAGTTTACGGCTTAGGGGCCCGCTTGGCTACACCTTC
D gene: -
clone size: -
V gene: TRBV28
J gene: TRBJ1-2

CDR3 protein: CATSSVLVRDFTVTDTQYF
CDR3 DNA: TGTGCCACCAGCAGTGTCCTGGTGAGGGATTTCACTGTTACAGATACGCAGTATTTT
D gene: -
clone size: -
V gene: TRBV15
J gene: TRBJ2-3

CDR3 protein: CASGLVVANRGGYTF
CDR3 DNA: TGTGCTAGTGGTTTGGTAGTAGCTAACAGGGGGGGCTACACCTTC
D gene: TRBD1
clone size: -
V gene: TRBV12-5
J gene: TRBJ1-2

CDR3 protein: CASSEGQGLDEQYF
CDR3 DNA: TGTGCCAGCAGTGAAGGACAGGGGCTCGACGAGCAGTACTTC
D gene: TRBD1
clone size: -
V gene: TRBV2
J gene: TRBJ2-7

CDR3 protein: CASSYTGIMPYNEQFF
CDR3 DNA: TGTGCCAGCAGTTACACAGGAATAATGCCCTACAATGAGCAGTTCTTC
D gene: -
clone size: once
V gene: TRBV6-6
J gene: TRBJ2-1

CDR3 protein: CASLFGRSGELFF
CDR3 DNA: TGTGCCAGCCTGTTCGGGAGATCCGGGGAGCTGTTTTTT
D gene: -
clone size: -
V gene: TRBV5-6
J gene: TRBJ2-2

CDR3 protein: CASSPKGTPNTGELFF
CDR3 DNA: TGTGCCAGCAGTCCCAAGGGGACACCAAACACCGGGGAGCTGTTTTTT
D gene: -
clone size: -
V gene: TRBV7-3
J gene: TRBJ2-2

CDR3 protein: CAWEQGPGWGDTQYF
CDR3 DNA: TGTGCCTGGGAACAAGGGCCAGGTTGGGGAGATACGCAGTATTTT
D gene: -
clone size: -
V gene: TRBV30
J gene: TRBJ2-3

CDR3 protein: CASSPYRDTQYF
CDR3 DNA: TGTGCCAGCAGCCCTTATAGGGATACGCAGTATTTT
D gene: -
clone size: -
V gene: TRBV7-8
J gene: TRBJ2-3

CDR3 protein: CASSPRTDNTEAFF
CDR3 DNA: TGTGCCAGCAGCCCTCGGACAGACAACACTGAAGCTTTCTTT
D gene: -
clone size: -
V gene: TRBV11-2
J gene: TRBJ1-1

CDR3 protein: CASSLSGSHTGELFF
CDR3 DNA: TGTGCCAGCAGCTTAAGTGGGAGCCACACCGGGGAGCTGTTTTTT
D gene: -
clone size: -
V gene: TRBV7-7
J gene: TRBJ2-2

CDR3 protein: CASSPGTGITEAFF
CDR3 DNA: TGTGCCAGCAGCCCAGGGACAGGGATCACTGAAGCTTTCTTT
D gene: TRBD1
clone size: -
V gene: TRBV5-6
J gene: TRBJ1-1

CDR3 protein: CASSGGPFGTEAFF
CDR3 DNA: TGTGCCAGCAGCGGAGGACCTTTCGGCACTGAAGCTTTCTTT
D gene: -
clone size: -
V gene: TRBV9
J gene: TRBJ1-1